This entry features one T cell receptor (beta chain) sequence. Its antigen is unknown. The ends lost 5 bases at V and 0 bases at J; junction bases unmatched: 7. This CDR3 comprises 17 residues. Germline assignment: CDR1 LGHNT and CDR2 FRNRAP. This sample was taken from a study of cytomegalovirus exposure and HLA in healthy donors. About the research overall: The 110 million or so unique TCR beta sequences, from roughly 180 million T cells, were found by an earlier analysis.

Both 60 Vbeta primers and 13 Jbeta primers went into the PCR. Clones were read by immunoSEQ multiplex PCR, and TCRdb kept only the in-frame ones, dropping some. This sample yields approximately 160,000 clones, of which just under 80% are seen a single time; about 2.9% belongs to the top ten. Regarding the study as a whole: Most TCR sequences were uncommon, yet certain public TCRs appeared in many donors.

The sequencing input was PBMCs. This clonotype originated in a woman between 45 and 60 years old in good health and CMV-seropositive. The chain couples TRBV12-5 to TRBJ2-4; TRBD1 matches at 10 bases. The CDR3 DNA reads TGTGCTAGTGGTCCCGGGACAGGGGCCGGAGCCAAAAACATTCAGTACTTC. Translating gives CASGPGTGAGAKNIQYF.